This is a list of T cell receptor beta chains from one sample in a study of cytomegalovirus exposure and HLA in healthy donors. The protocol was immunoSEQ multiplex PCR, while the TCRdb copy is restricted to in-frame clones and leaves out a portion. In the table there are 120,000 or so clones, around nine tenths of which are singletons. The sequencing sample was made of PBMCs. The source of these receptors is a young woman in good health and CMV-seronegative. The CDR3 runs from the conserved cysteine through the conserved F or W. A D gene is named only where the DNA matches it firmly. A clone size is listed for some rows: how often the clone was seen (once, few, many), or a class if it is expanded.

cdr3_nt | cdr3_aa | v_call | d_call | j_call | clone_size | cdr3_length
TGTGCCAGCAGCTTACAGGGAGGAGATGGCTACACCTTC | CASSLQGGDGYTF | TRBV7-2 | NA | TRBJ1-2 | NA | 13
TGCAGCGTTGCGGACAGGGTGAATTCACCCCTCCACTTT | CSVADRVNSPLHF | TRBV29-1 | TRBD1 | TRBJ1-6 | NA | 13
TGTGCCAGCAGCCCCCCGGGACAGGAGAAGAATGGCTACACCTTC | CASSPPGQEKNGYTF | TRBV7-6 | TRBD1 | TRBJ1-2 | NA | 15
TGTGCCAGCAGTTGGACCTCGGGGGAGCAGTACTTC | CASSWTSGEQYF | TRBV2 | NA | TRBJ2-7 | NA | 12
TGTGCCAGCAGCCCCGGTGTTCGGGGGACTGAAGCTTTCTTT | CASSPGVRGTEAFF | TRBV7-9 | NA | TRBJ1-1 | once | 14
TGCGCCAGCAGCCAAGGGGCTCCAACGGCGTACGAGCAGTACTTC | CASSQGAPTAYEQYF | TRBV4-3 | NA | TRBJ2-7 | NA | 15
TGTGCCAGCCTCTCTTTAAGCACAGATACGCAGTATTTT | CASLSLSTDTQYF | TRBV7-2 | NA | TRBJ2-3 | NA | 13
TGTGCCAGCAGTTCGTACGAGGACTACGAGCAGTACTTC | CASSSYEDYEQYF | TRBV6-6 | NA | TRBJ2-7 | NA | 13
TGTGCCAGCAGGACAGGGGTCAATTCACCCCTCCACTTT | CASRTGVNSPLHF | TRBV28 | TRBD1 | TRBJ1-6 | NA | 13
TGTGCCAGCAGTCCTCAAGACAGGGGCCCAGATACGCAGTATTTT | CASSPQDRGPDTQYF | TRBV27 | TRBD1 | TRBJ2-3 | once | 15
TGCGCCAGCAGCTTCGCGTTAAGCACAGATACGCAGTATTTT | CASSFALSTDTQYF | TRBV5-1 | NA | TRBJ2-3 | NA | 14
TGTGCCAGCAGCCGTCGGGGACAGACTCAAGAGACCCAGTACTTC | CASSRRGQTQETQYF | TRBV7-2 | TRBD1 | TRBJ2-5 | NA | 15
TGCAGCGCCCACCGGGACAGGGCAATGGGAAAACTGTTTTTT | CSAHRDRAMGKLFF | TRBV29-1 | TRBD1 | TRBJ1-4 | NA | 14
TGTGCCAGCAGCCATGGACAGACATACATGAACACTGAAGCTTTCTTT | CASSHGQTYMNTEAFF | TRBV5-4 | NA | TRBJ1-1 | few | 16
TGTGCCAGCAGCACTAGACAGGGGGTCTCTGGAAACACCATATATTTT | CASSTRQGVSGNTIYF | TRBV11-2 | TRBD1 | TRBJ1-3 | NA | 16
TGTGCCAGCAGCTTAGAGAGTACAAATGCGGACACCGGGGAGCTGTTTTTT | CASSLESTNADTGELFF | TRBV7-6 | NA | TRBJ2-2 | NA | 17